The clone carrying this T cell receptor (beta chain) occurred a few times. The data derive from a study of radiotherapy plus CTLA-4 blockade in lung cancer. The table came from immunoSEQ multiplex PCR; TCRdb's copy has only in-frame clones and leaves some out. This sample has about 51,000 clones, with more than 75% found just once. In chemo-refractory metastatic non-small-cell lung cancer, patients got ipilimumab CTLA-4 blockade together with focal radiation. The sequences come from peripheral blood, collected from a patient treated with radiotherapy plus ipilimumab. The clonotype originates from a human donor with non-small cell lung cancer who had a complete response to radiotherapy plus ipilimumab.

The CDR3 DNA reads as TGTGCCAGTAGTATTCGCAGGGAGGGAAACATTCAGTACTTC. Amino acid sequence: CASSIRREGNIQYF. V usage is TRBV19 and J usage is TRBJ2-4; 7 bases are a match to TRBD2. Germline values: CDR1 LNHDA, CDR2 SQIVND (reference sequence). There are 14 residues in the CDR3. V was clipped by 3 bases and J by 6 bases; unmatched bases: 5.